The rows below give T cell receptor beta chains drawn from one sample of a study of T-cell reconstitution after alpha-beta-depleted transplantation in children. One entry per CDR3 protein results from TCRdb running MiXCR on the PCR reads. The table has approximately 350,000 distinct CDR3 sequences, about 14% seen once. Sequences were derived from PBMCs, sampled from the stem cell graft. All receptors come from a human donor who donated a stem cell graft to a child with Fanconi anemia. Both conserved end residues are part of each CDR3. A D gene is named only where the DNA matches it firmly. Some rows have no size entry. The others give once, few or many, or a class for an expanded clone.

D	V	size	J	DNA	CDR3
-	TRBV6-6	-	TRBJ1-1	TGTGCCAGCAGTTACTTCTCGAACACTGAAGCTTTCTTT	CASSYFSNTEAFF
TRBD1	TRBV4-3	many	TRBJ2-5	TGCGCCAGCAGCCAAGAAGTACAGGGGGCTTGGGAGACCCAGTACTTC	CASSQEVQGAWETQYF
-	TRBV7-2	-	TRBJ2-2	TGTGCCAGCAGCCTGGAGGGGGGCGGGACCGGGGAGCTGTTTTTT	CASSLEGGGTGELFF
-	TRBV15	few	TRBJ1-2	TGTGCCACCAGCAGAGATATAGGAGGCTTAGAACGCCATGGCTACACCTTC	CATSRDIGGLERHGYTF
TRBD1	TRBV2	many	TRBJ1-1	TGTGCCAGCAGTGAAGCCGGGACAGGGGGTGAAGCTTTCTTT	CASSEAGTGGEAFF
TRBD1	TRBV7-9	few	TRBJ2-5	TGTGCCAGCAGCTCCACAGGGGCCATAGACAAGACCCAGTACTTC	CASSSTGAIDKTQYF
-	TRBV10-2	-	TRBJ2-7	TGCGCCAGCAGTTCTCCGCAGGGTCGGGGGTCCAACGAGCAGTACTTC	CASSSPQGRGSNEQYF
-	TRBV6-2/TRBV6-3	many	TRBJ1-1	TGTGCCAGCATTGCACGAATTATGAACACTGAAGCTTTCTTT	CASIARIMNTEAFF
-	TRBV4-3	few	TRBJ1-5	TGCGCCAGCAGCCAAGGGTTGGGGGGAGGTCAGCCCCAGCATTTT	CASSQGLGGGQPQHF
-	TRBV7-7	-	TRBJ2-2	TGTGCCAGCAGCTTAAAGGCAGGCGGCACCGGGGAGCTGTTTTTT	CASSLKAGGTGELFF
-	TRBV12-3/TRBV12-4	-	TRBJ1-6	TGTGCCAGCAGTTCCTCTTTAGGGTCACCCCTCCACTTT	CASSSSLGSPLHF
TRBD1	TRBV7-9	few	TRBJ1-4	TGTGCCAGCAGCTCGACGGACAGGGGGACAACTAATGAAAAACTGTTTTTT	CASSSTDRGTTNEKLFF
-	TRBV11-2	many	TRBJ1-1	TGTGCCAGCAGCTTTGGGCTGGGGGGGACTGAAGCTTTCTTT	CASSFGLGGTEAFF
TRBD2	TRBV18	-	TRBJ2-1	TGTGCCAGCTCACCAGGGATGGGCGGGGGCAATGAGCAGTTCTTC	CASSPGMGGGNEQFF
TRBD2	TRBV12-3/TRBV12-4	few	TRBJ2-5	TGTGCCAGCAGCCTAGCGGGGGGAACTGGGACCCAGTACTTC	CASSLAGGTGTQYF
-	TRBV25-1	few	TRBJ2-6	TGTGCCAGCAGTGACCCCCGAGGGGCCAACGTCCTGACTTTC	CASSDPRGANVLTF
TRBD1	TRBV7-2	many	TRBJ2-7	TGTGCCAGCAGCCCAGGGGGTTCCGGCGCCTACGAGCAGTACTTC	CASSPGGSGAYEQYF
-	TRBV20-1	many	TRBJ2-1	TGCAGTGCTAGAGATTCGGGTTACAATGAGCAGTTCTTC	CSARDSGYNEQFF
-	TRBV6-2/TRBV6-3	many	TRBJ2-1	TGTGCCAGCAGTTACTATCGAACTCGGGCGGACTCCTACAATGAGCAGTTCTTC	CASSYYRTRADSYNEQFF
TRBD2	TRBV5-5	-	TRBJ2-2	TGTGCCAGCAGCAAAGACGGCGGGAGAGGGGCATACGGGGAGCTGTTTTTT	CASSKDGGRGAYGELFF
-	TRBV5-6	few	TRBJ1-1	TGTGCCAGCAGCTGGGGGGGGACCTCCCAGCGAGCTTTCTTT	CASSWGGTSQRAFF
TRBD1	TRBV5-4	few	TRBJ1-1	TGTGCCAGCAGCGCCCAGGACAGGGTAAGTTCTGAAGCTTTCTTT	CASSAQDRVSSEAFF
-	TRBV6-1	many	TRBJ1-1	TGTGCCAGCAGAGACACTGAAGCTTTCTTT	CASRDTEAFF
TRBD2	TRBV3-1	few	TRBJ2-7	TGTGCCAGCAGCCACCAAGCGGGAGGGCCCAACGAGCAGTACTTC	CASSHQAGGPNEQYF
-	TRBV5-1	few	TRBJ1-2	TGCGCCAGCAGCCCTGCAGGGATTAACTATGGCTACACCTTC	CASSPAGINYGYTF
-	TRBV10-1	many	TRBJ2-2	TGCGCCAGCAGGGGACCGGGTAACACCGGGGAGCTGTTTTTT	CASRGPGNTGELFF
-	TRBV20-1	few	TRBJ1-5	TGCAGTGCTAGAGAGACAGAAAATCAGCCCCAGCATTTT	CSARETENQPQHF
-	TRBV2	-	TRBJ2-3	TGTGCCAGCAGTGAAGCACAGGGTTCAGATACGCAGTATTTT	CASSEAQGSDTQYF
TRBD2	TRBV18	-	TRBJ2-7	TGTGCCAGCTCATCGACTAGCGGGGCAACCTACGAGCAGTACTTC	CASSSTSGATYEQYF
-	TRBV7-8	many	TRBJ2-3	TGTGCCAGCAGCTTGATGACGGACACAGATACGCAGTATTTT	CASSLMTDTDTQYF
TRBD1	TRBV11-2	few	TRBJ2-4	TGTGCCAGCAGCTTATCTTCGGGACAGCCGACCTTAGCCAAAAACATTCAGTACTTC	CASSLSSGQPTLAKNIQYF
-	TRBV7-2	few	TRBJ2-3	TGTGCCAGCAGCTCTCGGAGTTCTGGGGGCACAGATACGCAGTATTTT	CASSSRSSGGTDTQYF
TRBD1	TRBV25-1	few	TRBJ2-2	TGTGCCAGCAGTGAATGGGGGACAGGGGACACCGGGGAGCTGTTTTTT	CASSEWGTGDTGELFF
TRBD2	TRBV15	few	TRBJ2-3	TGTGCCACCAGCAGACTAGCGGGGGGGAGGGCAGATACGCAGTATTTT	CATSRLAGGRADTQYF
-	TRBV6-5	-	TRBJ2-1	TGTGCCAGCAGTTACCCAGGACTCCGACCCGGGGAGCAGTTCTTC	CASSYPGLRPGEQFF
-	TRBV12-3/TRBV12-4	few	TRBJ2-2	TGTGCCAGCAGTTTACACGGAGACACCGGGGAGCTGTTTTTT	CASSLHGDTGELFF
-	TRBV12-3/TRBV12-4	many	TRBJ1-6	TGTGCCAGCAGTTTAAGTCAGGGGAGTTCACCCCTCCACTTT	CASSLSQGSSPLHF